The 17 T cell receptor beta chains below come from one sample, sequenced in a study of T cell responses to AZD1222 COVID-19 vaccine. Repertoires were generated with immunoSEQ multiplex PCR, while TCRdb's copy carries only in-frame clones and drops some. In the table there are 150,000 to 200,000 clones, roughly nine tenths of which are singletons. The material sequenced was peripheral blood, taken 28 days after the second AZD1222 dose. The receptor source for this set is an adult who received the AZD1222 COVID-19 vaccine.

The rearrangement links TRBV7-2 to TRBJ1-6; no definite D call. With 1 base removed from V and 6 bases from J, the gap between germline ends came to 13 bases. Germline V lookup: CDR1 SGHTA, CDR2 FQGNSA. The CDR3 totals 16 residues. CDR3 sequence: CASSLDYRPINSPLHF. CDR3 in DNA: TGTGCCAGCAGCTTAGATTATAGGCCCATTAATTCACCCCTCCACTTT.

V usage is TRBV18 and J usage is TRBJ2-5; 8 bases align to TRBD1. CDR1 is KGHSH, CDR2 LQKENI, per germline. The junction had 5 bases not matched to a gene; V was cut back by 6 bases and J by 5 bases. The CDR3 has 13 residues. In DNA form, the CDR3 reads TGTGCCAGCTCGCAAGACAGGGGTGAGACCCAGTACTTC. This translates into CASSQDRGETQYF.

The chain recombines TRBV6-5 with TRBJ1-1; perhaps TRBD1 as D (5 bases). This CDR3 has 15 residues. Germline V gene lookup returns CDR1 MNHEY and CDR2 SVGAGI. V gave up 5 bases and J gave up 2 bases, with 15 bases separating them. CDR3 sequence (DNA): TGTGCCAGCAGTCCCGGGGGGGGGATTAACACTGAAGCTTTCTTT. This encodes CASSPGGGINTEAFF.

V usage is TRBV5-1 and J usage is TRBJ2-5, with D uncertain. Germline CDR1 is SGHRS and CDR2 is YFSETQ. The CDR3 runs to 14 residues. The germline V and J ends were trimmed by 4 bases and 9 bases, with 19 bases remaining between them. CDR3 sequence reads: CASSQNSQTGPQYF. CDR3 coding DNA: TGCGCCAGCAGCCAAAACTCACAGACCGGGCCCCAGTACTTC.

The J gene is TRBJ2-7, the V gene TRBV15; no clear D. The germline V gene has CDR1 LNHNV and CDR2 YYDKDF (reference sequence). The V end was cut by 0 bases, the J end by 0 bases, with 12 bases between. This CDR3 is 16 amino acids long. CDR3 DNA sequence: TGTGCCACCAGCAGAGATCTGAGTAGGAGCTCCTACGAGCAGTACTTC. The encoded protein is CATSRDLSRSSYEQYF. Based on the CDR3 plus reference TRBV15 and TRBJ2-7, the full variable domain is DAMVIQNPRYQVTQFGKPVTLSCSQTLNHNVMYWYQQKSSQAPKLLFHYYDKDFNNEADTPDNFQSRRPNTSFCFLDIRSPGLGDTAMYLCATSRDLSRSSYEQYFGPGTRLTVT.

The chain has TRBV18 and TRBJ1-3; D may be TRBD1 (5 bases). V was shortened by 1 base and J by 0 bases, with 22 bases between the two germline ends. The V gene's germline CDR1 is KGHSH and CDR2 LQKENI. The CDR3 is made up of 20 amino acids. The CDR3 here is CASSPLFRQGNYGSGNTIYF. In DNA, the CDR3 is TGTGCCAGCTCACCACTATTTCGCCAGGGTAACTATGGCTCTGGAAACACCATATATTTT.

The chain couples TRBV5-8 to TRBJ1-2; weak D call: TRBD1 (6 bases). V was shortened by 5 bases and J by 4 bases, with 12 bases between the two germline ends. The CDR3 loop spans 13 amino acids. Germline V lookup: CDR1 SGHTS, CDR2 YDEGEE. CDR3 residues: CASRPTGAYGYTF. CDR3 sequence (DNA): TGTGCCAGCAGACCGACAGGAGCCTATGGCTACACCTTC.

V usage is TRBV7-9 and J usage is TRBJ1-2, with a weak D call TRBD1 (6 bases). CDR1 is SEHNR and CDR2 is FQNEAQ in the germline V gene (reference sequence). The CDR3 spans 14 residues. V lost 1 base, J lost 4 bases, and 10 bases lay in between. For the CDR3, the DNA is TGTGCCAGCAGCTTAGGGACAGAACTCTATGGCTACACCTTC. It specifies CASSLGTELYGYTF.

V usage is TRBV5-6 and J usage is TRBJ1-1; no firm D call. Germline V gene sequence: CDR1 SGHDT, CDR2 YYEEEE. V was pared by 4 bases and J by 1 base, with 11 bases between. The CDR3 covers 14 residues. For the CDR3, the DNA is TGTGCCAGCAGCCCCCTTTCCCCGAACACTGAAGCTTTCTTT. Translating gives CASSPLSPNTEAFF.

The chain couples TRBV6-5 to TRBJ2-2; 8 bases are shared with TRBD1. CDR1 MNHEY and CDR2 SVGAGI come from the germline V gene. J was trimmed by 3 bases and V by 2 bases; bases with no gene match: 5. The CDR3 sequence is 16 residues long. The CDR3 DNA sequence: TGTGCCAGCAGTTACCAAACAGGGGGTTACACCGGGGAGCTGTTTTTT. Protein: CASSYQTGGYTGELFF.

V is TRBV10-3 and J is TRBJ2-2, with 10 bases aligning to TRBD2. With 6 bases clipped from V and 2 bases from J, the junction kept 3 bases outside the gene matches. This CDR3 is 15 amino acids long. Germline CDR1 ENHRY, CDR2 SYGVKD. Written as DNA, the CDR3 is TGTGCCATCAGGGGGACTAGCGAAAACACCGGGGAGCTGTTTTTT. This codes for CAIRGTSENTGELFF.

As for this clone: The junction departs from the called germline gene at one end, perhaps through a read error. This chain uses TRBV7-9 with TRBJ1-1; D remains unclear. Germline V gene lookup returns CDR1 SEHNR and CDR2 FQNEAQ (reference sequence). This CDR3 is built from 15 residues. The CDR3 DNA sequence: TGTGTCAGCAAACCCACCCCCGGTCGTGGGTCTGAAGCTTTCTTT. Its translation is CVSKPTPGRGSEAFF.

The chain employs TRBV28 and TRBJ1-2, with 8 bases aligning to TRBD1. The germline gives CDR1 MDHEN, CDR2 SYDVKM. There are 14 residues in the CDR3. Losses at the gene ends were 0 bases for V and 8 bases for J; bases not matched to a gene: 5. The CDR3: CASSLWVTGGGYTF. The CDR3 bases are TGTGCCAGCAGTTTATGGGTCACAGGGGGAGGCTACACCTTC.

The rearrangement joins TRBV27 to TRBJ1-1, with D maybe TRBD1 (6 bases). The CDR3 has 13 amino acids. Germline lookup yields CDR1 MNHEY and CDR2 SMNVEV (reference sequence). Trimming pared 7 bases from V and 6 bases from J, leaving 15 bases between. The CDR3 loop is CASTNRASSEAFF. CDR3 nucleotide sequence: TGTGCCAGCACCAACAGGGCGAGCTCTGAAGCTTTCTTT.

The rearrangement links TRBV7-9 to TRBJ2-1; D remains ambiguous. The CDR3 loop spans 13 amino acids. Per germline, CDR1 SEHNR and CDR2 FQNEAQ (reference sequence). Trimming left V 1 base short and J 5 bases short, with 6 bases between. CDR3 DNA: TGTGCCAGCAGCTTAGGGGAAAACAATGAGCAGTTCTTC. Protein: CASSLGENNEQFF. Using reference TRBV7-9 and TRBJ2-1 for the parts outside the CDR3, the full variable domain is DTGVSQNPRHKITKRGQNVTFRCDPISEHNRLYWYRQTLGQGPEFLTYFQNEAQLEKSRLLSDRFSAERPKGSFSTLEIQRTEQGDSAMYLCASSLGENNEQFFGPGTRLTVL.

The chain combines TRBV5-1 with TRBJ1-5; D might be TRBD1 (5 bases). CDR1 and CDR2 from the germline V gene are SGHRS and YFSETQ. V lost 3 bases to trimming and J lost 4 bases, with 11 bases between them. This CDR3 spans 14 amino acids. Written as DNA, the CDR3 is TGCGCCAGCAGCTCTGGGACGGGGAATCAGCCCCAGCATTTT. It translates to CASSSGTGNQPQHF. Using reference TRBV5-1 and TRBJ1-5 for the parts outside the CDR3, the full variable domain is KAGVTQTPRYLIKTRGQQVTLSCSPISGHRSVSWYQQTPGQGLQFLFEYFSETQRNKGNFPGRFSGRQFSNSRSEMNVSTLELGDSALYLCASSSGTGNQPQHFGDGTRLSIL.

The gene calls are TRBV3-1 (or the pseudogene TRBV3-2) and TRBJ2-7, with 8 bases lining up with TRBD1. The CDR3 is made up of 12 amino acids. J was trimmed by 7 bases and V by 4 bases; bases with no gene match: 3. The germline V gene has CDR1 LGHDT and CDR2 YNNKEL (reference sequence). CDR3 in DNA: TGTGCCAGCAGCCCTTGGGACAGGGAGCAGTACTTC. As protein: CASSPWDREQYF.